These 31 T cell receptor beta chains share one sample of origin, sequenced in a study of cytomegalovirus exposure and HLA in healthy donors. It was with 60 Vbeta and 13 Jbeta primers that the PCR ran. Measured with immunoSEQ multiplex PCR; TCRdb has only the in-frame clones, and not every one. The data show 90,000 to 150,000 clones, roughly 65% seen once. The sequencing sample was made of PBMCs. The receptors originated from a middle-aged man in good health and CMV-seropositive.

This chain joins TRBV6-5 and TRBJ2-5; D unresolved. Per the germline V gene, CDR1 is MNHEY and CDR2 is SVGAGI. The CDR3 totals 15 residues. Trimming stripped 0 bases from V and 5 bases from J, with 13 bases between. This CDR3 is CASSYSSVSSETQYF. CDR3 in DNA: TGTGCCAGCAGTTACTCGTCGGTGTCATCCGAGACCCAGTACTTC.

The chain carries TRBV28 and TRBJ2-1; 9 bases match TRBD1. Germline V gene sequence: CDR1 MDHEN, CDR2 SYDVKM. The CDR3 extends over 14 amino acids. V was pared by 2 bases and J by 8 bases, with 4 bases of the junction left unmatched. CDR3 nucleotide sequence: TGTGCCAGCAGTTTACCGGGACAGGGCGATGAGCAGTTCTTC. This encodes CASSLPGQGDEQFF.

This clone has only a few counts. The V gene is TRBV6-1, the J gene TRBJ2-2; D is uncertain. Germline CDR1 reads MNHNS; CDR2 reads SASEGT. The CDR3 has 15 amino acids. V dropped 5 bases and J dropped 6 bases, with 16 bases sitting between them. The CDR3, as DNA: TGTGCCAGCAGTCTACTCTTCTGGGCTGCCGGGGAGCTGTTTTTT. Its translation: CASSLLFWAAGELFF.

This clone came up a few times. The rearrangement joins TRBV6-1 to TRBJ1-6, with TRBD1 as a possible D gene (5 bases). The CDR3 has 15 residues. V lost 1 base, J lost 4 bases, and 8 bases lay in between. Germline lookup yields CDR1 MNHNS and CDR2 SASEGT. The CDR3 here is CASSEGRQYNSPLHF. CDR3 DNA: TGTGCCAGCAGTGAAGGAAGACAGTATAATTCACCCCTCCACTTT.

The DNA for the CDR3 is TGTGCCAGCAGCCTCGGACAGAACTATGGCTACACCTTC. Amino acid sequence: CASSLGQNYGYTF. V and J are TRBV7-9 and TRBJ1-2; D may be TRBD1 (6 bases). Germline V gives CDR1 SEHNR, CDR2 FQNEAQ (reference sequence). This CDR3 comprises 13 residues. V lost 5 bases and J lost 2, with 9 bases in between.

The CDR3 sequence is CSVGSTEAFF. The CDR3 DNA reads TGCAGCGTGGGCAGCACTGAAGCTTTCTTT. This rearrangement joins TRBV29-1 to TRBJ1-1; no clear D gene. CDR1 and CDR2 from the germline V gene are SQVTM and ANQGSEA. Trimming pared 6 bases from V and 4 bases from J, leaving 6 bases between. The CDR3 has 10 residues. Supplemented by reference TRBV29-1 and TRBJ1-1, the full variable domain reads SAVISQKPSRDICQRGTSLTIQCQVDSQVTMMFWYRQQPGQSLTLIATANQGSEATYESGFVIDKFPISRPNLTFSTLTVSNMSPEDSSIYLCSVGSTEAFFGQGTRLTVV.

The CDR3 is CASSPRTSPYTF. DNA of the CDR3: TGTGCCAGCAGCCCGAGGACATCCCCATACACCTTC. The rearrangement links TRBV7-2 to TRBJ1-2; D is possibly TRBD1 (5 bases). CDR3 length: 12 amino acids. Trimming stripped 5 bases from V and 11 bases from J, with 15 bases between. The V gene's germline CDR1 is SGHTA and CDR2 FQGNSA.

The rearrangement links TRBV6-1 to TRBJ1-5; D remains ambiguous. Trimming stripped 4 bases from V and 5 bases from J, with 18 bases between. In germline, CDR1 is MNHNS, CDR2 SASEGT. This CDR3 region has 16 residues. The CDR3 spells CASSVLGPLQDQPQHF. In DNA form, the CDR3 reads TGTGCCAGCAGTGTTCTTGGGCCCCTCCAGGATCAGCCCCAGCATTTT.

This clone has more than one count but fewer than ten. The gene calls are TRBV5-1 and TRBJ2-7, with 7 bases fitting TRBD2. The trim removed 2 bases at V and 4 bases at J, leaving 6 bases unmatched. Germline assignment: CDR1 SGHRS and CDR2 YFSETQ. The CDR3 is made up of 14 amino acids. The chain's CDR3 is CASSFAGRSYEQYF. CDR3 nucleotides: TGCGCCAGCAGCTTCGCCGGGAGGAGTTACGAGCAGTACTTC.

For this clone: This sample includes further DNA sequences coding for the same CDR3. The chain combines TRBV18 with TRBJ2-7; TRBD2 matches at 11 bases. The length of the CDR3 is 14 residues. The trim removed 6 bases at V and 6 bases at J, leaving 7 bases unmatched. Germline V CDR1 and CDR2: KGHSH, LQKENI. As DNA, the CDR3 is TGTGCCAGCTCGCCTAGCGGGAGGTCTCTCGAGCAGTACTTC. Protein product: CASSPSGRSLEQYF.

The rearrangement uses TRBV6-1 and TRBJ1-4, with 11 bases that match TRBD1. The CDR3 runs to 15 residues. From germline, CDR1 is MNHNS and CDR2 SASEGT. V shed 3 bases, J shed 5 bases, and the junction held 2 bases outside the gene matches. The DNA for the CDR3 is TGTGCCAGCAGTGATGGGACAGGGGGGAATGAAAAACTGTTTTTT. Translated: CASSDGTGGNEKLFF.

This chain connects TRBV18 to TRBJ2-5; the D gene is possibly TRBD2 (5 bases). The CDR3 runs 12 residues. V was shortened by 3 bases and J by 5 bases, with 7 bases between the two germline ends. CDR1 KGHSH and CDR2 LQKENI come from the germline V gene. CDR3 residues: CASSPSDETQYF. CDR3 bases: TGTGCCAGCTCACCTAGCGATGAGACCCAGTACTTC.

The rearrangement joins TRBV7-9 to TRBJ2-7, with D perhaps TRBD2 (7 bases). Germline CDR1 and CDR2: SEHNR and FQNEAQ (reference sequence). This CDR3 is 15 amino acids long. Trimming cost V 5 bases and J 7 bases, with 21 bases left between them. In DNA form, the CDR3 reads TGTGCCAGCAGCCCCTTGGGGGGGCTGGGAGGAGAGCAGTACTTC. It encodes CASSPLGGLGGEQYF.

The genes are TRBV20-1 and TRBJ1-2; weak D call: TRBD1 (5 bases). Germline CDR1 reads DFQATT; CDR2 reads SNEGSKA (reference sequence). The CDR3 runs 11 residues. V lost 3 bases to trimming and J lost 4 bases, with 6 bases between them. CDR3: CSARGLYGYTF. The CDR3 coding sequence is TGCAGTGCTAGGGGGCTCTATGGCTACACCTTC.

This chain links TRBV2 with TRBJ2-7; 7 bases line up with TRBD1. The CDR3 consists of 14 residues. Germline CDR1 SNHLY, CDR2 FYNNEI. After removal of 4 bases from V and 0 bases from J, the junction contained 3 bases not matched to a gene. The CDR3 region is CASSGTGPSYEQYF. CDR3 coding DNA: TGTGCCAGCAGTGGGACAGGTCCCTCCTACGAGCAGTACTTC.

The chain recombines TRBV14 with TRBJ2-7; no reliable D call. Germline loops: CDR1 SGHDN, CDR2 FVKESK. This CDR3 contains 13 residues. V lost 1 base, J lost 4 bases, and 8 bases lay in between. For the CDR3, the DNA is TGTGCCAGCAGCCAAGTTGGGCGTTACGAGCAGTACTTC. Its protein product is CASSQVGRYEQYF.

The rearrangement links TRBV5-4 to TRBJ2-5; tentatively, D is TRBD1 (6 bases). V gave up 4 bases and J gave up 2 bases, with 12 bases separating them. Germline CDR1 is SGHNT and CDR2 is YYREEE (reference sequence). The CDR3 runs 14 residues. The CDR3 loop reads CASSKNTGQETQYF. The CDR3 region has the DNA TGTGCCAGCAGCAAAAATACAGGGCAAGAGACCCAGTACTTC.

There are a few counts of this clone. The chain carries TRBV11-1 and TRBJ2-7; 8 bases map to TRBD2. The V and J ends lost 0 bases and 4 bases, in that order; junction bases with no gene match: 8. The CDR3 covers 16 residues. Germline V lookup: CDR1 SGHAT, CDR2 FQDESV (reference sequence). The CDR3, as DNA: TGTGCCAGCAGCTTAGCGATGAGCGGGAGTTTTTACGAGCAGTACTTC. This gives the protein CASSLAMSGSFYEQYF.

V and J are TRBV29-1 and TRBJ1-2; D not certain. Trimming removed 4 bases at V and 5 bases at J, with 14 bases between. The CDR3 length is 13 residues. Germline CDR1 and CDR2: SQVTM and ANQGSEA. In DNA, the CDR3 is TGCAGCGTTGGGGAGTTCGGTTTATATGGCTACACCTTC. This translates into CSVGEFGLYGYTF.

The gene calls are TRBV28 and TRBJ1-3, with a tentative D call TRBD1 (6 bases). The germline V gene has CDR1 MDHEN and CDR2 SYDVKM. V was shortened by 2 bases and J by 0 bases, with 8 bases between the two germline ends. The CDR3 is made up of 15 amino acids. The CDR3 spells CASSLEGGSGNTIYF. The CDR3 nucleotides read TGTGCCAGCAGTTTAGAAGGGGGCTCTGGAAACACCATATATTTT.

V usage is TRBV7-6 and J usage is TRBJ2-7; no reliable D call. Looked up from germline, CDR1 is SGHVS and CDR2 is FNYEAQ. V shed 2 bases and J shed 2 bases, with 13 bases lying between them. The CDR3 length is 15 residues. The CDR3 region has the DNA TGTGCCAGCAGCTTAAGCAGGCAAATGCCCTACGAGCAGTACTTC. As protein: CASSLSRQMPYEQYF.

The CDR3 sequence: CASSYSAQGGAQYF. DNA of the CDR3: TGTGCCAGCAGTTACTCCGCACAGGGAGGGGCGCAGTATTTT. This rearrangement joins TRBV6-5 to TRBJ2-3; D possibly corresponds to TRBD2 (7 bases). From germline, CDR1 is MNHEY and CDR2 SVGAGI. The CDR3 extends over 14 amino acids. V was trimmed by 0 bases and J by 10 bases, leaving 14 bases between them.

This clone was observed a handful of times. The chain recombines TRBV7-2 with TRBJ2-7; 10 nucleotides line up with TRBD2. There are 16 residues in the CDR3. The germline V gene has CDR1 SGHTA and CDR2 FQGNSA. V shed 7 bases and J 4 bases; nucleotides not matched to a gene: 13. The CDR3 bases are TGTGCCAGCACCCGGGATATAGCGGGAGGATTTTACGAGCAGTACTTC. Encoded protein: CASTRDIAGGFYEQYF.

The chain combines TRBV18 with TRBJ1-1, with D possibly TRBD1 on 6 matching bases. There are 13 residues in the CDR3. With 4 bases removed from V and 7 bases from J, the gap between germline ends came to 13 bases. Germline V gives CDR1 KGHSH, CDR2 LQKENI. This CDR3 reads CASSLSDSREAFF. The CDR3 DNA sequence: TGTGCCAGCTCACTATCGGACAGTCGTGAAGCTTTCTTT.

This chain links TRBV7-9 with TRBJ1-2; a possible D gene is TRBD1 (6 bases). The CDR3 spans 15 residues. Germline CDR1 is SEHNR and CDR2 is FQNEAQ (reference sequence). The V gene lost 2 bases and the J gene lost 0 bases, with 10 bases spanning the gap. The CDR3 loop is CASSLSGVANYGYTF. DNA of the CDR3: TGTGCCAGCAGCTTATCAGGGGTCGCTAACTATGGCTACACCTTC.

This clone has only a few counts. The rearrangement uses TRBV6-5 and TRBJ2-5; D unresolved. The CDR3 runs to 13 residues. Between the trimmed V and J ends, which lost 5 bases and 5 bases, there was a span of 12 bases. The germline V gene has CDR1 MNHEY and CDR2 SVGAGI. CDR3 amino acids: CASSPTRWETQYF. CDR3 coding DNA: TGTGCCAGCAGTCCGACGAGGTGGGAGACCCAGTACTTC.

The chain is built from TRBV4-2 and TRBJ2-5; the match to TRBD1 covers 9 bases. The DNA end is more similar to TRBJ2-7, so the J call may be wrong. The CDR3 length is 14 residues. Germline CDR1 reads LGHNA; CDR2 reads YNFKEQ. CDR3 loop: CASSHGQGSYEQYF. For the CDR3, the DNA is TGTGCCAGCAGCCACGGACAGGGGTCCTACGAGCAGTACTTC.

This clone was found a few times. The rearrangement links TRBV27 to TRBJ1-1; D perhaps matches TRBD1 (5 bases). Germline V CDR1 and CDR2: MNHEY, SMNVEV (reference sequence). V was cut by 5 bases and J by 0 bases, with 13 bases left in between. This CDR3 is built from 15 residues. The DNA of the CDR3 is TGTGCCAGCAGTCCGATGGACACCTTGAACACTGAAGCTTTCTTT. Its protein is CASSPMDTLNTEAFF.

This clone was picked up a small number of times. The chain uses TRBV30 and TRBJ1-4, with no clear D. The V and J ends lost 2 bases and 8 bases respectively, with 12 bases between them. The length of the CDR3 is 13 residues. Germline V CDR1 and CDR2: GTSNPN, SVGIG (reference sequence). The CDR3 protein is CAWSRITYEKLFF. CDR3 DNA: TGTGCCTGGAGTCGAATCACCTACGAAAAACTGTTTTTT.

For the CDR3, the DNA is TGCGCCAGCAGCGTCGGACAGGGAACTGAAGCTTTCTTT. Amino acids: CASSVGQGTEAFF. The chain links TRBV10-1 to TRBJ1-1; TRBD1 aligns across 8 bases. This CDR3 has 13 residues. Germline V gene sequence: CDR1 WNHNN, CDR2 SYGVQD (reference sequence). J lost 5 bases, V lost 6 bases, and 5 bases had no gene match.

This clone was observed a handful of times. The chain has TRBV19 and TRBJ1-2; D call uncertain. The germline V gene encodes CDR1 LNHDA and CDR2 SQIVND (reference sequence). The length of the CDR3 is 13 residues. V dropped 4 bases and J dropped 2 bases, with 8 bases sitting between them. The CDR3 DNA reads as TGTGCCAGTAGTACAGACTACAACTATGGCTACACCTTC. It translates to CASSTDYNYGYTF.